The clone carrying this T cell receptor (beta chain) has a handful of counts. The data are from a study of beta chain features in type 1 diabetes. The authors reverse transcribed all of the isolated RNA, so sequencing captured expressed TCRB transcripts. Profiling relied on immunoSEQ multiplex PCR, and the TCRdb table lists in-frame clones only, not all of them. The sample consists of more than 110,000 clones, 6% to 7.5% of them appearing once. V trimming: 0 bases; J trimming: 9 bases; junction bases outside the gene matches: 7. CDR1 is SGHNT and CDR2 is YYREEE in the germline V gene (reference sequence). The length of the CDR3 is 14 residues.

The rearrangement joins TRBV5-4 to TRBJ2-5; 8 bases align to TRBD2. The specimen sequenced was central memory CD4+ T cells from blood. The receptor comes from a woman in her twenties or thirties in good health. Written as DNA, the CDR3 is TGTGCCAGCAGCTTGGCGCAGGGGCGGGGGGCCCAGTACTTC. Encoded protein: CASSLAQGRGAQYF.